These 5 T cell receptor beta chains share one sample of origin, sequenced in a study of OX40 agonist ivuxolimab in advanced cancers. Generated by immunoSEQ multiplex PCR, the TCRdb table keeps only in-frame clones and is missing some. The sample consists of about 84,000 clones, 85% of them appearing once. This sample comprised CD4+ or CD8+ T cells sorted from blood, obtained in a trial of the OX40 agonist ivuxolimab. These receptors all stem from an adult with an advanced solid tumor such as melanoma, head and neck, liver or kidney cancer.

This clone was seen more than once but under ten times. The chain recombines TRBV19 with TRBJ2-3, with 7 bases identical to TRBD2. The V segment lost 1 base and the J segment 3 bases; nucleotides outside the gene matches: 7. CDR3 length: 16 residues. Germline V gene data show CDR1 as LNHDA and CDR2 as SQIVND (reference sequence). The CDR3 sequence: CASSIGTRRRTDTQYF. CDR3 DNA: TGTGCCAGTAGTATAGGGACTAGGAGACGAACAGATACGCAGTATTTT.

The V and J genes are TRBV7-9 and TRBJ1-2; maybe TRBD1 (5 bases). V was pared by 8 bases and J by 6 bases, with 16 bases between. This CDR3 region has 13 residues. The germline gives CDR1 SEHNR, CDR2 FQNEAQ (reference sequence). The DNA of the CDR3 is TGTGCCAGCTCTGGGACGGCCTGGGATGGCTACACCTTC. This encodes CASSGTAWDGYTF. Variable domain in full (rest from reference TRBV7-9 and TRBJ1-2): DTGVSQNPRHKITKRGQNVTFRCDPISEHNRLYWYRQTLGQGPEFLTYFQNEAQLEKSRLLSDRFSAERPKGSFSTLEIQRTEQGDSAMYLCASSGTAWDGYTFGSGTRLTVV.

This clone occurred a few times. The chain couples TRBV19 to TRBJ1-1; D perhaps matches TRBD1 (5 bases). CDR1 and CDR2 (germline): LNHDA, SQIVND (reference sequence). The CDR3 sequence is 15 residues long. Trimming stripped 1 base from V and 3 bases from J, with 12 bases between. CDR3 in amino acids: CASSIGGALDTEAFF. The CDR3 coding sequence is TGTGCCAGTAGTATAGGAGGGGCCTTGGACACTGAAGCTTTCTTT.

This sequence joins TRBV5-1 and TRBJ2-1; 7 nucleotides line up with TRBD1. From germline, CDR1 is SGHRS and CDR2 YFSETQ. V trimming: 4 bases; J trimming: 4 bases; junction bases outside the gene matches: 5. CDR3 length: 14 residues. The CDR3 here is CASSPDRVYNEQFF. CDR3 sequence (DNA): TGCGCCAGCAGCCCAGACAGGGTTTACAATGAGCAGTTCTTC.

This clone has a handful of counts. This sequence joins TRBV21-1 and TRBJ1-2. TRBV21-1 is tagged as a pseudogene. The CDR3 covers 12 residues. The CDR3 loop is CASSSPPYGYTF. The CDR3 DNA follows: TGTGCCAGCAGCAGCCCCCCCTATGGCTACACCTTC.